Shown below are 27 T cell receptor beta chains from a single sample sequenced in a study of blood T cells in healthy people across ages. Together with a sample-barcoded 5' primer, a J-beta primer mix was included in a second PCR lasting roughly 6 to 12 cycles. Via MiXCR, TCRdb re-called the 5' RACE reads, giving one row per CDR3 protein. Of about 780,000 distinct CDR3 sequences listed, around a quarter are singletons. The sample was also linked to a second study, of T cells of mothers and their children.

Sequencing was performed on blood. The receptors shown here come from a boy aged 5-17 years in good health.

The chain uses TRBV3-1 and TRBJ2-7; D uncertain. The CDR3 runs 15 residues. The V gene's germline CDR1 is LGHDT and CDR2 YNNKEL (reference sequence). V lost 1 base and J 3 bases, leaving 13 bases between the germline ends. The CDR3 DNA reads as TGTGCCAGCAGCCAAGGGGTTGACGCTGGCTACGAGCAGTACTTC. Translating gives CASSQGVDAGYEQYF.

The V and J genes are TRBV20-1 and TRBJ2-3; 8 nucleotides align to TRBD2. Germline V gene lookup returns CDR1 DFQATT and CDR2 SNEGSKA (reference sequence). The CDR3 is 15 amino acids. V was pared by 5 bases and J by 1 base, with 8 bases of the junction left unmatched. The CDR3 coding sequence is TGCAGTGCTGGCGGCGTAGCGGGGCGCACAGATACGCAGTATTTT. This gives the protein CSAGGVAGRTDTQYF.

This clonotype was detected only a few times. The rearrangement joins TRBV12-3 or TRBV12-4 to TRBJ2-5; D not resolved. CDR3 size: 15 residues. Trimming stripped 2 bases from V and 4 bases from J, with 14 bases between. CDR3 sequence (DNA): TGTGCCAGCAGTTTATCGGTGGCTGGCGGAGAGACCCAGTACTTC. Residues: CASSLSVAGGETQYF.

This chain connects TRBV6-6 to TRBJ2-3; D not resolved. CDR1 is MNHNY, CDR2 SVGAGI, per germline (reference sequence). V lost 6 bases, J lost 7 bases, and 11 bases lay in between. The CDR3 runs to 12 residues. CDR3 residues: CASRNGDYTQYF. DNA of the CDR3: TGTGCCAGCAGAAACGGAGATTATACGCAGTATTTT.

The CDR3 region is CASSHILEGSKNIQYF. In DNA, the CDR3 is TGCGCCAGCAGCCACATTCTGGAGGGGAGCAAAAACATTCAGTACTTC. The chain joins TRBV4-1 to TRBJ2-4, with D perhaps matching TRBD2 (6 bases). From germline, CDR1 is MGHRA and CDR2 YSYEKL. Trimming removed 3 bases at V and 3 bases at J, with 15 bases between. This CDR3 spans 16 amino acids.

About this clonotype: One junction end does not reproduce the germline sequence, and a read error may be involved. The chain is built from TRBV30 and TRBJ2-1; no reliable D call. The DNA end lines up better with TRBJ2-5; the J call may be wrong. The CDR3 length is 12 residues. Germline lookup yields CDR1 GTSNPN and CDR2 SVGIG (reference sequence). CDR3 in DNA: TGCGCGGCCTCAGGAGTGGGTGAGACCCAGTACTTC. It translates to CAASGVGETQYF.

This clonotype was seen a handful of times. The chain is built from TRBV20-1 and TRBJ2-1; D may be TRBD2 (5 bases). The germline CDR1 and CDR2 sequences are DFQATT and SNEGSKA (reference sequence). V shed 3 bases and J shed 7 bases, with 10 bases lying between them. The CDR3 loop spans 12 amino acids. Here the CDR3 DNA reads TGCAGTGCTAGCGGCGGGTTTAATGAGCAGTTCTTC. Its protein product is CSASGGFNEQFF.

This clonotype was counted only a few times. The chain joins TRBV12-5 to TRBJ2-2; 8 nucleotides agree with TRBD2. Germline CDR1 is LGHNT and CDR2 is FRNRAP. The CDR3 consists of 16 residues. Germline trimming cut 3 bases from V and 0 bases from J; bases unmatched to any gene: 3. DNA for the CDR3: TGTGCTAGTGGTTTTCCGGGAGGGGCGAACACCGGGGAGCTGTTTTTT. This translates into CASGFPGGANTGELFF.

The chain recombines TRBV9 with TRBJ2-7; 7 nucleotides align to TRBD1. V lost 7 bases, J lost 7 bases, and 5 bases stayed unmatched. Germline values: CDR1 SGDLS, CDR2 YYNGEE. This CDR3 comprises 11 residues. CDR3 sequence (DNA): TGTGCCAGCGGGACAGATCGAGAGCAGTACTTC. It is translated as CASGTDREQYF.

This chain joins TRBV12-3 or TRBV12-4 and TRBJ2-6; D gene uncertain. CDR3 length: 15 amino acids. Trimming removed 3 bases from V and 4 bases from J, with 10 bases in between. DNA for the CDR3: TGTGCCAGCAGTTTGTCCATGGCCGGGGCCAACGTCCTGACTTTC. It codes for CASSLSMAGANVLTF.

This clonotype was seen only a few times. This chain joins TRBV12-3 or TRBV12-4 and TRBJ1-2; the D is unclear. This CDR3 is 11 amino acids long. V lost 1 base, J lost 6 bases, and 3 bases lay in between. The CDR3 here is CASSLGNGYTF. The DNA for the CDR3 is TGTGCCAGCAGTTTAGGGAATGGCTACACCTTC.

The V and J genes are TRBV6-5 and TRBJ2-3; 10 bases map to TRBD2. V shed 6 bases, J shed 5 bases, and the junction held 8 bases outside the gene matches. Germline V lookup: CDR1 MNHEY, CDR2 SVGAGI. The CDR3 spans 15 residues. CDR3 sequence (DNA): TGTGCCAGCAGCTACGGACTAGCGGTACAAGATACGCAGTATTTT. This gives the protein CASSYGLAVQDTQYF.

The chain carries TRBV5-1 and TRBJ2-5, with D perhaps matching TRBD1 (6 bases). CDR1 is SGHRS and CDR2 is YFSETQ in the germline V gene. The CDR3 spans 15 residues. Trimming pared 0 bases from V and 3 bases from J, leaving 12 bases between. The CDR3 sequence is CASSLDGQPKETQYF. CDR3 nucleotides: TGCGCCAGCAGCTTGGACGGACAGCCGAAAGAGACCCAGTACTTC. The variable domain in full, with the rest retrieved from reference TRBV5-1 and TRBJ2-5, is KAGVTQTPRYLIKTRGQQVTLSCSPISGHRSVSWYQQTPGQGLQFLFEYFSETQRNKGNFPGRFSGRQFSNSRSEMNVSTLELGDSALYLCASSLDGQPKETQYFGPGTRLLVL.

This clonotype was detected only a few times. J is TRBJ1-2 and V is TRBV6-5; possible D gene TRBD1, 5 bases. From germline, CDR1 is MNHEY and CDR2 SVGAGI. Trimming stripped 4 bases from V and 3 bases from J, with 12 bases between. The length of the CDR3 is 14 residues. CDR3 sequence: CASSSPREYYGYTF. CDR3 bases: TGTGCCAGCAGTTCCCCCAGGGAGTACTATGGCTACACCTTC.

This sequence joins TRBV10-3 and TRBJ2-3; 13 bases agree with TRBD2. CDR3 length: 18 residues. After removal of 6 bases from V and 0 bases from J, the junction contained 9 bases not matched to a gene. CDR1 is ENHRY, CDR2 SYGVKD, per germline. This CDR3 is CAISAGTSGASSTDTQYF. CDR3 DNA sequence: TGTGCCATCAGCGCCGGGACTAGCGGGGCCTCTAGCACAGATACGCAGTATTTT.

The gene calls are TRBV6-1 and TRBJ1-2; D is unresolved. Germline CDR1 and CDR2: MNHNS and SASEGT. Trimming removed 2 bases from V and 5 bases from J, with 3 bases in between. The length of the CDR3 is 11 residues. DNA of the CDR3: TGTGCCAGCAGTGAACTGTATGGCTACACCTTC. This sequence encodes CASSELYGYTF.

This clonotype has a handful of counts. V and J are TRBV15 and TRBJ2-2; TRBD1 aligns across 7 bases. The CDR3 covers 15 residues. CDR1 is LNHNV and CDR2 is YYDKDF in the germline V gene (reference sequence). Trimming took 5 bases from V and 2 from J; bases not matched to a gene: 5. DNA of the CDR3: TGTGCCACCAGCTGGGGACAGAGAAACACCGGGGAGCTGTTTTTT. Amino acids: CATSWGQRNTGELFF.

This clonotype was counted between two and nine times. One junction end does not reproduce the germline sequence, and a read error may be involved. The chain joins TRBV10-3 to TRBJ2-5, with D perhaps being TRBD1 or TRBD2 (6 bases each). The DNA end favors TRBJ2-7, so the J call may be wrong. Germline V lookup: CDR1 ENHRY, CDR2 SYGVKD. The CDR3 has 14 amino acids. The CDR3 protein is CAISEGGLSSEQYF. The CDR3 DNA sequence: TGTGCCATCAGTGAGGGGGGGCTATCCTCCGAGCAGTACTTC.

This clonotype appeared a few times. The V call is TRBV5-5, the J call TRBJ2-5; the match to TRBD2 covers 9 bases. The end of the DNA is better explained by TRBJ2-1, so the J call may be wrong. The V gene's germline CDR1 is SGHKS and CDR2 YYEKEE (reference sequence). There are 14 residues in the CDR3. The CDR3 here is CASSGASGEDEQFF. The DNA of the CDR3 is TGTGCCAGCAGCGGGGCTAGCGGGGAAGATGAGCAGTTCTTC.

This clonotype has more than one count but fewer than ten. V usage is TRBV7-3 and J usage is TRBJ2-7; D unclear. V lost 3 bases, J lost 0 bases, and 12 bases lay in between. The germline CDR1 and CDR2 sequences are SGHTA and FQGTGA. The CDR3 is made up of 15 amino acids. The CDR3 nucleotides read TGTGCCAGCAGCTTGTGGGCCGATCCCTCCTACGAGCAGTACTTC. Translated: CASSLWADPSYEQYF.

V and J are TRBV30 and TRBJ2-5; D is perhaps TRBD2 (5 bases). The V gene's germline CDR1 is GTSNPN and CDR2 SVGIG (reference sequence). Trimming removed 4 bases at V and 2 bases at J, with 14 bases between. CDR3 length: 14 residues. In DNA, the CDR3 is TGTGCCTGGACAAGGACTTGCGGGCAAGAGACCCAGTACTTC. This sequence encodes CAWTRTCGQETQYF. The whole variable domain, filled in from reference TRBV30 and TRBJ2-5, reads SQTIHQWPATLVQPVGSPLSLECTVEGTSNPNLYWYRQAAGRGLQLLFYSVGIGQISSEVPQNLSASRPQDRQFILSSKKLLLSDSGFYLCAWTRTCGQETQYFGPGTRLLVL.

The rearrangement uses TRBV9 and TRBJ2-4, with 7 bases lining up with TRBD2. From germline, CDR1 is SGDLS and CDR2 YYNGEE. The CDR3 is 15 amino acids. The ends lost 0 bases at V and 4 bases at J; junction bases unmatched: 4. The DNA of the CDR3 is TGTGCCAGCAGCGTAGCGCCTAGCGGTAAAAACATTCAGTACTTC. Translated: CASSVAPSGKNIQYF. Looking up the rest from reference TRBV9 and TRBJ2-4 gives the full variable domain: DSGVTQTPKHLITATGQRVTLRCSPRSGDLSVYWYQQSLDQGLQFLIQYYNGEERAKGNILERFSAQQFPDLHSELNLSSLELGDSALYFCASSVAPSGKNIQYFGAGTRLSVL.

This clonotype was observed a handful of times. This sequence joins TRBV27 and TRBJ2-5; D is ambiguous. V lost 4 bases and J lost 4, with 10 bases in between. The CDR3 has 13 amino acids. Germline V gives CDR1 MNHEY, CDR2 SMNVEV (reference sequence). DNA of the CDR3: TGTGCCAGCAGTTGGAGTAGAGGAGAGACCCAGTACTTC. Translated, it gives CASSWSRGETQYF.

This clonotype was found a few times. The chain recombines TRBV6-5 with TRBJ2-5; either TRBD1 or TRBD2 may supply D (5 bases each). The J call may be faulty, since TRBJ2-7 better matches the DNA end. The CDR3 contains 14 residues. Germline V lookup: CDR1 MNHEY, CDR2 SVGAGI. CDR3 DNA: TGTGCCAGCAGTACCGCCTTGGGGGCCTACGAGCAGTACTTC. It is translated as CASSTALGAYEQYF.

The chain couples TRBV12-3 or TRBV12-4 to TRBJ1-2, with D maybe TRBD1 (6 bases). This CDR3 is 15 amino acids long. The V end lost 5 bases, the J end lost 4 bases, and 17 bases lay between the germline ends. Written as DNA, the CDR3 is TGTGCCAGCAGTCCACAGGGTAAAGGCGCCTATGGCTACACCTTC. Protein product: CASSPQGKGAYGYTF.

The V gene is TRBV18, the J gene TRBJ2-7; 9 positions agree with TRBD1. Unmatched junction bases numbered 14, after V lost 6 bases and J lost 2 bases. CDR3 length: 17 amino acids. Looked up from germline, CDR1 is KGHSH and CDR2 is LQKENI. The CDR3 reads CASSHNAQGASTYEQYF. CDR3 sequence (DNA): TGTGCCAGCTCCCATAACGCACAGGGGGCTTCCACCTACGAGCAGTACTTC.

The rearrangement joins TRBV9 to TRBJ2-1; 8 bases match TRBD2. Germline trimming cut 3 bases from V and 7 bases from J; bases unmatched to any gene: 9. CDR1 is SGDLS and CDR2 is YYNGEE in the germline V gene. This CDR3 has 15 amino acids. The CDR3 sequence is CASSAHRASGNEQFF. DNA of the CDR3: TGTGCCAGCAGCGCCCACCGGGCTAGCGGGAATGAGCAGTTCTTC.